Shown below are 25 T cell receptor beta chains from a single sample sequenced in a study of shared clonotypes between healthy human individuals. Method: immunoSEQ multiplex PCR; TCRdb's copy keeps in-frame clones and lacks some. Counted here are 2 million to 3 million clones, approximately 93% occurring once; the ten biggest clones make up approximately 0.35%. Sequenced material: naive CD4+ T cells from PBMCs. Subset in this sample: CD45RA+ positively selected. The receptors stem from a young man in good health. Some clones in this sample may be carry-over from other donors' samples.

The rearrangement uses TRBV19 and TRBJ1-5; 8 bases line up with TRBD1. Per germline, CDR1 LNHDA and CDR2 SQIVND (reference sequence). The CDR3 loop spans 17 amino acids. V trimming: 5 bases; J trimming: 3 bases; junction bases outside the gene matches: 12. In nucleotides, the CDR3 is TGTGCCAGTAGTGCACCCCGGGACAGGTCCTTCAATCAGCCCCAGCATTTT. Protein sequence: CASSAPRDRSFNQPQHF.

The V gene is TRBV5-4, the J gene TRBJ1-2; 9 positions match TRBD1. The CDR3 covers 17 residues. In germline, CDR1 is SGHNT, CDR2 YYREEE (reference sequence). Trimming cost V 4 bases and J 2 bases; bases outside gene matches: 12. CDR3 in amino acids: CASSPREQGARNYGYTF. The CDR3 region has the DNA TGTGCCAGCAGCCCCCGCGAACAGGGGGCGCGGAACTATGGCTACACCTTC. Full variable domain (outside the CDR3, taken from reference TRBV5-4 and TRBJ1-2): ETGVTQSPTHLIKTRGQQVTLRCSSQSGHNTVSWYQQALGQGPQFIFQYYREEENGRGNFPPRFSGLQFPNYSSELNVNALELDDSALYLCASSPREQGARNYGYTFGSGTRLTVV.

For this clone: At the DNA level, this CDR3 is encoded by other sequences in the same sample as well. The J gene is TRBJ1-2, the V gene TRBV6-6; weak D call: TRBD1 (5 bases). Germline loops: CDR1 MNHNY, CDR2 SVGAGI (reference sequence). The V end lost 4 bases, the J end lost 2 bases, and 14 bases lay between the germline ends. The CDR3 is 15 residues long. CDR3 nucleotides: TGTGCCAGCAGTTCGGCGCGGGGCACAAACTATGGCTACACCTTC. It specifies CASSSARGTNYGYTF.

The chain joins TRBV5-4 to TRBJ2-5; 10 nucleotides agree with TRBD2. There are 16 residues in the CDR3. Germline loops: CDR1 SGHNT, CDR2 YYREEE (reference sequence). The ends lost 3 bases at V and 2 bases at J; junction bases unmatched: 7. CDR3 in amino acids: CASSSSSGRLQETQYF. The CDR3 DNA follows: TGTGCCAGCAGCTCCTCTAGCGGGAGACTACAAGAGACCCAGTACTTC.

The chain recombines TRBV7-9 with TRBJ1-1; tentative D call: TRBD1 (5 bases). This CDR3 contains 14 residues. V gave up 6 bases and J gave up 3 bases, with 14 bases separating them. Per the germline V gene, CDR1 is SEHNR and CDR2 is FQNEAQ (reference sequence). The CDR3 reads CASSSLSGDTEAFF. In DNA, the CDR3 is TGTGCCAGCAGTTCCCTCTCGGGGGACACTGAAGCTTTCTTT.

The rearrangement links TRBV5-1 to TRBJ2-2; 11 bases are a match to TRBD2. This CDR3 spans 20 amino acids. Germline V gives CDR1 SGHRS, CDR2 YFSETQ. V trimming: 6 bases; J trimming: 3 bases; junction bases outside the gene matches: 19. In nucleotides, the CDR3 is TGCGCCAGCACCCCGTTGGGGTCTAGCGGGAGGTCTCGGGACACCGGGGAGCTGTTTTTT. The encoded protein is CASTPLGSSGRSRDTGELFF.

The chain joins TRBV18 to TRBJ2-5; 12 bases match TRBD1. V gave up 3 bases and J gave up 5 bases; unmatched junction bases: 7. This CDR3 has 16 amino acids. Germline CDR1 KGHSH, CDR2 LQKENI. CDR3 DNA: TGTGCCAGCTCACCGGTGACCGGGACAGGGGGCGAGACCCAGTACTTC. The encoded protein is CASSPVTGTGGETQYF.

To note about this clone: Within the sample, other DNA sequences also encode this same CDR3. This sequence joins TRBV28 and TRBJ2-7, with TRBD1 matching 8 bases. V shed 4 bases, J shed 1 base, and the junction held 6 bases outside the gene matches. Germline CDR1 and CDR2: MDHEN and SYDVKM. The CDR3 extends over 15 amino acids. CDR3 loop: CASSSPGTGSYEQYF. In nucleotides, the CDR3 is TGTGCCAGCAGTTCGCCCGGGACAGGATCCTACGAGCAGTACTTC. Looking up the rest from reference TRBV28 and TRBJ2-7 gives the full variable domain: DVKVTQSSRYLVKRTGEKVFLECVQDMDHENMFWYRQDPGLGLRLIYFSYDVKMKEKGDIPEGYSVSREKKERFSLILESASTNQTSMYLCASSSPGTGSYEQYFGPGTRLTVT.

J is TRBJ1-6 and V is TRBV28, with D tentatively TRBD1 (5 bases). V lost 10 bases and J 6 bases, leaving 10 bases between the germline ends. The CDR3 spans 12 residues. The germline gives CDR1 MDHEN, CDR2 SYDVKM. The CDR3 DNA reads TGTGCCACGGGACGGCTTAATTCACCCCTCCACTTT. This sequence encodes CATGRLNSPLHF.

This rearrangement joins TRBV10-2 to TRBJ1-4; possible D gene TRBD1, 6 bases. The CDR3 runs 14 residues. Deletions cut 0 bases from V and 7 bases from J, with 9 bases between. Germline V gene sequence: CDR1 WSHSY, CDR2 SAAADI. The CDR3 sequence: CASSESWTAEKLFF. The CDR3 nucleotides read TGCGCCAGCAGTGAGTCGTGGACAGCTGAAAAACTGTTTTTT.

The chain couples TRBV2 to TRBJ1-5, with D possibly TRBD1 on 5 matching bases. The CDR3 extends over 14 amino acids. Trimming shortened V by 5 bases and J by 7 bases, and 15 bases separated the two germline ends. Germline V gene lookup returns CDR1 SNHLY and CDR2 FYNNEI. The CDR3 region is CASSLGRGGQPQHF. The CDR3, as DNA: TGTGCCAGCAGTTTGGGGAGGGGCGGCCAGCCCCAGCATTTT.

The CDR3 DNA reads TGTGCCAGCAGCGTCTTGGGAACTGAAGCTTTCTTT. This codes for CASSVLGTEAFF. The genes are TRBV7-9 and TRBJ1-1; D unclear. The CDR3 is made up of 12 amino acids. Between the trimmed V and J ends, which lost 5 bases and 5 bases, there was a span of 9 bases. CDR1 SEHNR and CDR2 FQNEAQ come from the germline V gene (reference sequence).

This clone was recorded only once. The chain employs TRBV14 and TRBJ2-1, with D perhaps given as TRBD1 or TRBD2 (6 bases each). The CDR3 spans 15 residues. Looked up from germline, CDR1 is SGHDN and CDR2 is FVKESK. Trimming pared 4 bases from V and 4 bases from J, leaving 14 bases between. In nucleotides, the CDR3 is TGTGCCAGCAGCCCCCCGGGGGCGGGTTACAATGAGCAGTTCTTC. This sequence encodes CASSPPGAGYNEQFF.

CDR3 bases: TGTGCCACCAGCTCCCTTCGCGGGAGAGGGGCAGATACGCAGTATTTT. Encoded protein: CATSSLRGRGADTQYF. This chain links TRBV15 with TRBJ2-3, with 7 bases matching TRBD2. This CDR3 contains 16 residues. The J segment lost 4 bases and the V segment lost 5 bases, leaving 12 bases of the junction unmatched. From germline, CDR1 is LNHNV and CDR2 YYDKDF (reference sequence).

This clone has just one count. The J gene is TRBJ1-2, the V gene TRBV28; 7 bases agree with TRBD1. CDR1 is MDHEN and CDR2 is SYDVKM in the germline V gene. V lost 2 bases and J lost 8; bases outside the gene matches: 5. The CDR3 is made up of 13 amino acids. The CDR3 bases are TGTGCCAGCAGTTTACACGACAGGGAAGGCTACACCTTC. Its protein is CASSLHDREGYTF.

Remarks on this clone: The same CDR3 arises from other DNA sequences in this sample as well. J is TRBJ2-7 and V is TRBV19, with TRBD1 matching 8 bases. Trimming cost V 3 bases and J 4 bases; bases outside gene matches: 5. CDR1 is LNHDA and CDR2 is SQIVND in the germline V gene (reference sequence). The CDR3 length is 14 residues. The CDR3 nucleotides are TGTGCCAGTAGTATCAGGACAGGGCCTTACGAGCAGTACTTC. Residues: CASSIRTGPYEQYF.

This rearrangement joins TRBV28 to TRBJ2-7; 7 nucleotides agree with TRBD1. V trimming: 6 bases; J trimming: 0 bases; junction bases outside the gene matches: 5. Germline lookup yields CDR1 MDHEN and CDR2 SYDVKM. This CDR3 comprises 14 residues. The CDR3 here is CASRDRLSSYEQYF. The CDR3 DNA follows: TGTGCCAGCAGGGACAGGTTAAGCTCCTACGAGCAGTACTTC. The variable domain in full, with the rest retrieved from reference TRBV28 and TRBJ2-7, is DVKVTQSSRYLVKRTGEKVFLECVQDMDHENMFWYRQDPGLGLRLIYFSYDVKMKEKGDIPEGYSVSREKKERFSLILESASTNQTSMYLCASRDRLSSYEQYFGPGTRLTVT.

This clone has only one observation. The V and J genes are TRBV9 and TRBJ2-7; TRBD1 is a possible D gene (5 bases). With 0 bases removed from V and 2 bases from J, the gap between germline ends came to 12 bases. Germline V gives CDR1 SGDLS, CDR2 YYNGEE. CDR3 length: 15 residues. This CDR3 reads CASSVGGATPYEQYF. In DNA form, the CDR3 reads TGTGCCAGCAGCGTAGGGGGCGCGACTCCCTACGAGCAGTACTTC.

The CDR3 DNA sequence: TGTGCCAGCAGTTACAGGGCTGGAAACACCATATATTTT. Its protein is CASSYRAGNTIYF. The gene calls are TRBV28 and TRBJ1-3; D is perhaps TRBD1 (6 bases). CDR1 is MDHEN, CDR2 SYDVKM, per germline. Trimming shortened V by 4 bases and J by 2 bases, and 6 bases separated the two germline ends. The CDR3 runs 13 residues.

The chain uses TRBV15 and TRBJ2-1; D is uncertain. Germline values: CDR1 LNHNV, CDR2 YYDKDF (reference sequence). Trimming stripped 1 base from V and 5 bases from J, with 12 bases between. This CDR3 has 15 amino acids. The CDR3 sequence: CATSRVGSRNNEQFF. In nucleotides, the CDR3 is TGTGCCACCAGCAGAGTTGGCAGCCGGAACAATGAGCAGTTCTTC.

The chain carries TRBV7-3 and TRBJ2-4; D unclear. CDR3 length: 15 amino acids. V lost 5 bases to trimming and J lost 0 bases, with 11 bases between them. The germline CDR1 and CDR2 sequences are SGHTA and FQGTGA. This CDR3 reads CASSPGPVAKNIQYF. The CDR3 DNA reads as TGTGCCAGCAGCCCGGGCCCCGTAGCCAAAAACATTCAGTACTTC.

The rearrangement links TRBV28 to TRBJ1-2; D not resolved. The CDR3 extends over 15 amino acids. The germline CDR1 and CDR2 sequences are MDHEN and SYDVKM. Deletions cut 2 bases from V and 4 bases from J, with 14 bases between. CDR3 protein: CASSLGRPDLYGYTF. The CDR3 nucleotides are TGTGCCAGCAGTTTAGGGCGGCCCGACCTCTATGGCTACACCTTC.

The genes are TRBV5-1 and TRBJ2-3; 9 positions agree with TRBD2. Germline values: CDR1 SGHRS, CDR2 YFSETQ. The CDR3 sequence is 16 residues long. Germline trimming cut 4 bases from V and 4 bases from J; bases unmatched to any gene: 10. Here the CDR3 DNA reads TGCGCCAGCAGCCAGGGGAGCGGGAGGTCGGCAGATACGCAGTATTTT. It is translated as CASSQGSGRSADTQYF.

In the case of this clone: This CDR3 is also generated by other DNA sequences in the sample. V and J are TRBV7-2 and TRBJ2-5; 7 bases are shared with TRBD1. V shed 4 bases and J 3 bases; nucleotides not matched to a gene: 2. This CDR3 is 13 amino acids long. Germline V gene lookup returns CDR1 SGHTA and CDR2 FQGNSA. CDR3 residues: CASSWDREETQYF. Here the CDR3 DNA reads TGTGCCAGCAGCTGGGACAGAGAAGAGACCCAGTACTTC.

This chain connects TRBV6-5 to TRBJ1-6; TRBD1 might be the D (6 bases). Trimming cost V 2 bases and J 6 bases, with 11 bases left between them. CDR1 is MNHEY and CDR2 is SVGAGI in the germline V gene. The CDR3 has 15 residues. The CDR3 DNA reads TGTGCCAGCAGTTACAATCGACAGGCTAATTCACCCCTCCACTTT. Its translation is CASSYNRQANSPLHF.